These 20 T cell receptor beta chains were all obtained from the same sample, sequenced in a study of blood T cells in healthy people across ages. The second PCR ran roughly 7 to 12 cycles with a sample-barcoded 5' primer and J-beta primers. Via MiXCR, TCRdb re-called the 5' RACE reads, giving one row per CDR3 protein. The sample consists of around 800,000 distinct CDR3 sequences, around a quarter of them appearing once. These data were also reused for a study on T cells of mothers and their children.

What was sequenced was blood. These receptors all come from a boy under 18 in good health.

About this clonotype: A read error is possible here, since a much larger clone lies one base away. The gene calls are TRBV9 and TRBJ2-7; D is perhaps TRBD2 (6 bases). V lost 3 bases to trimming and J lost 6 bases, with 10 bases between them. The CDR3 consists of 12 residues. The germline CDR1 and CDR2 sequences are SGDLS and YYNGEE. This chain's CDR3 is CASSGRDSEQYF. CDR3 DNA: TGTGCCAGCAGCGGCCGGGACTCCGAGCAGTACTTC.

This clonotype has more than one count but fewer than ten. The chain has TRBV4-1 and TRBJ2-3; no firm D call. The CDR3 is 16 residues long. With 1 base removed from V and 2 bases from J, the gap between germline ends came to 13 bases. The germline gives CDR1 MGHRA, CDR2 YSYEKL. CDR3 nucleotide sequence: TGCGCCAGCAGCCAAGGTTCGCGCGGCAACACAGATACGCAGTATTTT. Amino acid sequence: CASSQGSRGNTDTQYF.

The chain combines TRBV6-4 with TRBJ2-2; D ambiguous. Trimming took 0 bases from V and 7 from J, leaving 12 bases between them. The CDR3 extends over 15 amino acids. In germline, CDR1 is MRHNA, CDR2 SNTAGT. CDR3 DNA sequence: TGTGCCAGCAGTGACTCGTTCGAGTCAGGCGGGGAGCTGTTTTTT. Amino acids: CASSDSFESGGELFF.

With regard to this clonotype: A junction boundary mismatches the germline segment, possibly from a read error. V is TRBV6-1 and J is TRBJ2-3; possibly TRBD1 for D (5 bases). This CDR3 contains 13 residues. CDR1 is MNHNS, CDR2 SASEGT, per germline. CDR3 in amino acids: CASRKAATGTQYF. The CDR3 DNA is TGTGCCAGCAGGAAGGCGGCTACAGGTACGCAGTATTTT.

The table lists this clonotype with a few counts. At one end the junction does not follow the germline gene, possibly because of a read error. V is TRBV20-1 and J is TRBJ2-3; 7 nucleotides line up with TRBD1. CDR3 length equals 15 residues. Germline V CDR1 and CDR2: DFQATT, SNEGSKA (reference sequence). The CDR3 reads CSASRQGKGTDMQYF. The CDR3 nucleotides are TGCAGTGCTAGCCGACAGGGTAAGGGGACAGATATGCAGTATTTT.

This clonotype was recorded a few times. The rearrangement joins TRBV6-1 to TRBJ2-5; D tentatively reads TRBD1 or TRBD2 (5 bases each). This CDR3 region has 15 residues. Trimming took off 6 bases at V and 4 bases at J, with 18 bases between the two ends. Germline lookup yields CDR1 MNHNS and CDR2 SASEGT. CDR3 nucleotides: TGTGCCAGCAGCCCTAACTCGGGGCCGGGAGAGACCCAGTACTTC. It yields the protein CASSPNSGPGETQYF.

The V gene is TRBV10-3, the J gene TRBJ2-1; D might be TRBD2 (5 bases). This CDR3 comprises 15 residues. The germline V and J ends were trimmed by 0 bases and 8 bases, with 14 bases remaining between them. The germline V gene encodes CDR1 ENHRY and CDR2 SYGVKD. In DNA form, the CDR3 reads TGTGCCATCAGTGAGTCGAAGGGAGCGCGGGATGAGCAGTTCTTC. Translation gives CAISESKGARDEQFF.

The table lists this clonotype with a few counts. This chain joins TRBV28 and TRBJ2-7, with D tentatively TRBD2 (6 bases). Matching the DNA end better, TRBJ2-1 makes the J call doubtful. Germline V CDR1 and CDR2: MDHEN, SYDVKM. The CDR3 spans 16 residues. The CDR3, as DNA: TGTGCCAGCAGTCCCCGGGACTGGGAGCGCAACAATGAGCAGTTCTTC. It is translated as CASSPRDWERNNEQFF.

This clonotype appeared a few times. V gene TRBV29-1 combines with J gene TRBJ1-4; 7 bases match TRBD1. Trimming took 5 bases from V and 8 from J; bases not matched to a gene: 8. The CDR3 has 13 residues. Germline lookup yields CDR1 SQVTM and CDR2 ANQGSEA. CDR3 coding DNA: TGCAGCGTTAAGGGACAGAACAAAGAAAAACTGTTTTTT. Its translation is CSVKGQNKEKLFF.

V usage is TRBV7-9 and J usage is TRBJ2-5; TRBD2 is a possible D gene (5 bases). Between the trimmed V and J ends, which lost 6 bases and 10 bases, there was a span of 12 bases. The CDR3 length is 11 residues. Germline loops: CDR1 SEHNR, CDR2 FQNEAQ (reference sequence). This CDR3 is CASSNSENQYF. The CDR3 DNA reads TGTGCCAGCAGTAATAGCGAAAACCAGTACTTC.

The rearrangement links TRBV29-1 to TRBJ2-7; tentative D call: TRBD1 (6 bases). CDR3 length: 11 residues. Trimming left V 7 bases short and J 6 bases short, with 13 bases between. The germline V gene encodes CDR1 SQVTM and CDR2 ANQGSEA. CDR3 residues: CSADLQGEQYF. The DNA for the CDR3 is TGCAGCGCCGACCTACAGGGCGAGCAGTACTTC.

This clonotype was picked up a small number of times. The V gene is TRBV18, the J gene TRBJ2-5; D uncertain. V lost 3 bases, J lost 1 base, and 9 bases lay in between. Per germline, CDR1 KGHSH and CDR2 LQKENI. The CDR3 extends over 14 amino acids. In DNA, the CDR3 is TGTGCCAGCTCACCGGGGTTCGCCCAAGAGACCCAGTACTTC. Its protein product is CASSPGFAQETQYF. Full variable domain (outside the CDR3, taken from reference TRBV18 and TRBJ2-5): NAGVMQNPRHLVRRRGQEARLRCSPMKGHSHVYWYRQLPEEGLKFMVYLQKENIIDESGMPKERFSAEFPKEGPSILRIQQVVRGDSAAYFCASSPGFAQETQYFGPGTRLLVL.

The CDR3 loop is CSASFNYGYTF. CDR3 DNA sequence: TGCAGTGCTAGTTTTAATTATGGCTACACCTTC. The chain carries TRBV20-1 and TRBJ1-2; D is unclear. The CDR3 sequence is 11 residues long. V was pared by 3 bases and J by 5 bases, with 7 bases between. Germline V gives CDR1 DFQATT, CDR2 SNEGSKA (reference sequence).

This clonotype was detected a few times. The chain is built from TRBV12-3 or TRBV12-4 and TRBJ1-2; 9 bases align to TRBD1. V shed 2 bases and J 7 bases; nucleotides not matched to a gene: 8. The CDR3 runs 15 residues. The DNA of the CDR3 is TGTGCCAGCAGTTTATTGAACAGGGGGCGGGTTGGCTACACCTTC. It codes for CASSLLNRGRVGYTF.

This clonotype came up a few times. The chain is built from TRBV10-3 and TRBJ2-1; TRBD1 is a possible D gene (6 bases). CDR3 length: 13 residues. CDR1 is ENHRY and CDR2 is SYGVKD in the germline V gene. Between the trimmed V and J ends, which lost 6 bases and 2 bases, there was a span of 8 bases. CDR3 in amino acids: CAIRGATYNEQFF. Here the CDR3 DNA reads TGTGCCATCAGGGGGGCTACCTACAATGAGCAGTTCTTC.

CDR3 nucleotides: TGCGCCAGCAGCTTGGAGAGGACGGATTCACCCCTCCACTTT. Its translation: CASSLERTDSPLHF. The chain has TRBV5-1 and TRBJ1-6, with D hard to call. CDR1 is SGHRS and CDR2 is YFSETQ in the germline V gene. The CDR3 spans 14 residues. V gave up 0 bases and J gave up 8 bases, with 9 bases separating them.

The V call is TRBV7-9, the J call TRBJ2-7; D remains unclear. V gave up 1 base and J gave up 2 bases, with 15 bases separating them. This CDR3 spans 16 amino acids. Looked up from germline, CDR1 is SEHNR and CDR2 is FQNEAQ (reference sequence). The CDR3 sequence: CASSLEGPEIPYEQYF. Here the CDR3 DNA reads TGTGCCAGCAGCTTAGAAGGTCCAGAGATCCCCTACGAGCAGTACTTC.

The genes are TRBV6-6 and TRBJ1-5; no clear D. Trimming took 2 bases from V and 6 from J, leaving 8 bases between them. The germline V gene encodes CDR1 MNHNY and CDR2 SVGAGI (reference sequence). The CDR3 contains 13 residues. In DNA form, the CDR3 reads TGTGCCAGCAGTTACGGGTCCAGTCAGCCCCAGCATTTT. Protein: CASSYGSSQPQHF.

The chain carries TRBV23-1 and TRBJ2-2, with a tentative D call TRBD1 (5 bases). TRBV23-1 is known as an ORF, though its function is uncertain. With 6 bases removed from V and 3 bases from J, the gap between germline ends came to 14 bases. This CDR3 region has 15 residues. The CDR3 bases are TGCGCCAGCAGACCGACAGCTCGTTACACCGGGGAGCTGTTTTTT. It is translated as CASRPTARYTGELFF.

The rearrangement uses TRBV7-9 and TRBJ2-5; 8 bases are shared with TRBD2. The J call is doubtful: the DNA matches TRBJ2-1 better. Germline CDR1 is SEHNR and CDR2 is FQNEAQ (reference sequence). This CDR3 comprises 16 residues. As DNA, the CDR3 is TGTGCCAGCAGCAGAATACGGGGGGGCTCGGGCAATGAGCAGTTCTTC. It is translated as CASSRIRGGSGNEQFF.